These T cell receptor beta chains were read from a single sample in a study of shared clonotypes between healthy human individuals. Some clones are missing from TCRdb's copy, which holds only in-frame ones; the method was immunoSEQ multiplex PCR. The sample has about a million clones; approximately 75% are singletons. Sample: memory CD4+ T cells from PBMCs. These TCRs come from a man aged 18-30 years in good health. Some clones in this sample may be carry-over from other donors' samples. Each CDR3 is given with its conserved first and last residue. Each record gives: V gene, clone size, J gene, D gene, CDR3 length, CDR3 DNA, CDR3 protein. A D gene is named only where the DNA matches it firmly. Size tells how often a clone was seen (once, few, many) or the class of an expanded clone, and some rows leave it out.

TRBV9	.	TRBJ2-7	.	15	TGTGCCAGCAGCGTAGTCCCAGACGGACCCTACGAGCAGTACTTC	CASSVVPDGPYEQYF
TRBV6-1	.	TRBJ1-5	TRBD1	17	TGTGCCAGCAGTGAACCCTACAGGGGAGAGTCCAATCAGCCCCAGCATTTT	CASSEPYRGESNQPQHF
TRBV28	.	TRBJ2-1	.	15	TGTGCCAGCACCCCCCGGGGTGGGTCCTACAATGAGCAGTTCTTC	CASTPRGGSYNEQFF
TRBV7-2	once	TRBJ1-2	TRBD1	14	TGTGCCAGCAGCTTTTACAGGGGTCCCCATGGCTACACCTTC	CASSFYRGPHGYTF
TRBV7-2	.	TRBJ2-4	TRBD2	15	TGTGCCAGCAGCGGACTAGCGGGAGTCAGAAACATTCAGTACTTC	CASSGLAGVRNIQYF
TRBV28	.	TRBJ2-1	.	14	TGTGCCAGTCTTGGAGCGGGTGCCAACAATGAGCAGTTCTTC	CASLGAGANNEQFF
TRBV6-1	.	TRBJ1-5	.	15	TGTGCCAGCAGTGAAGCAGGACAGCTCAATCAGCCCCAGCATTTT	CASSEAGQLNQPQHF
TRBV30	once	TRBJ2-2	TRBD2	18	TGTGCCTGGAGTGACCTCGGGACTAGGGAAAGGTACACCGGGGAGCTGTTTTTT	CAWSDLGTRERYTGELFF
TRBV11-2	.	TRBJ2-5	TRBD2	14	TGTGCCAGCAGCTTATTAGCGGGGCAAGAGACCCAGTACTTC	CASSLLAGQETQYF
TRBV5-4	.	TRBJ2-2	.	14	TGTGCCAGCAGCCCACAGGGAAACACCGGGGAGCTGTTTTTT	CASSPQGNTGELFF
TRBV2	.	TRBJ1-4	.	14	TGTGCCAGCAGTGTCAGGTCGGGGAATGAAAAACTGTTTTTT	CASSVRSGNEKLFF
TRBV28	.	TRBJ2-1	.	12	TGTGCCAGCAGTTTGGGCCGAGGGACTCAGTTCTTC	CASSLGRGTQFF
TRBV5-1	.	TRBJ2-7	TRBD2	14	TGCGCCAGCAGCGCTAGCGGGAGGTCTTACGAGCAGTACTTC	CASSASGRSYEQYF
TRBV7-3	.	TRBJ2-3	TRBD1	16	TGTGCCAGCAGCCCCTCCCCACAGGGGCCCCGAGATACGCAGTATTTT	CASSPSPQGPRDTQYF
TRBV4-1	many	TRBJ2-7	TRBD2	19	TGCGCCAGCAGCCAAGATCGGGGACTAGCGGGAGCGGGGTCCTACGAGCAGTACTTC	CASSQDRGLAGAGSYEQYF
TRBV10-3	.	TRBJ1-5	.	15	TGTGCCATCAGTGAGGGGGGGGGTAGCAATCAGCCCCAGCATTTT	CAISEGGGSNQPQHF
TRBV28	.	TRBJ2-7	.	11	TGTGCCACCTCTCCCCGCTACGAGCAGTACTTC	CATSPRYEQYF
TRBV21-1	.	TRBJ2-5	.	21	TGTGCCAGTATAAACGGCAGAGACTTTGCGGGAGGGCCGTCACTCCCTGAGACCCAGTACTTC	CASINGRDFAGGPSLPETQYF
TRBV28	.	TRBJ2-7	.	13	TGTGCCAGCTGGCGGGCAGAGACCTACGAGCAGTACTTC	CASWRAETYEQYF
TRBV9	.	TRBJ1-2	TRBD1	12	TGTGCCAGCAGCGCCCGACAGGGTGGCTACACCTTC	CASSARQGGYTF
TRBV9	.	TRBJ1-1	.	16	TGTGCCAGCAGCGTAGGGGGTCAACGACCGAACACTGAAGCTTTCTTT	CASSVGGQRPNTEAFF
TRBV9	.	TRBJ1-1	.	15	TGTGCCAGCGGAAAAGACCCCCGGCACCACACTGAAGCTTTCTTT	CASGKDPRHHTEAFF
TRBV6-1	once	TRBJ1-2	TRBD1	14	TGTGCCAGCAGTAACCCGACAGGGGGTCGTGGCTACACCTTC	CASSNPTGGRGYTF
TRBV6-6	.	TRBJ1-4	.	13	TGTGCCAGCAGTTACGGGCGGGAGGGGAAACTGTTTTTT	CASSYGREGKLFF
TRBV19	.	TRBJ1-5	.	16	TGTGCCAGTAGGTCTAGGGGCAGGGAGGCAGGTCAGCCCCAGCATTTT	CASRSRGREAGQPQHF
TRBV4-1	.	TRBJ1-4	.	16	TGCGCCAGCAGCCAAGGGACGACGGATTCTAATGAAAAACTGTTTTTT	CASSQGTTDSNEKLFF
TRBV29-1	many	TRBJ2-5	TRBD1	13	TGCAGCGTTGATTTCCAGGGGGCTGAGACCCAGTACTTC	CSVDFQGAETQYF
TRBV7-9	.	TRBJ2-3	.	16	TGTGCCAGCAGCTTAGCAATCCAGGTCAGCACAGATACGCAGTATTTT	CASSLAIQVSTDTQYF
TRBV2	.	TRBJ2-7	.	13	TGTGCCAGTCAGACAGCTATCTCCTACGAGCAGTACTTC	CASQTAISYEQYF
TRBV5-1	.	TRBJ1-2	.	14	TGCGCCAGCAGCTTGGCCCACCAGAACTATGGCTACACCTTC	CASSLAHQNYGYTF
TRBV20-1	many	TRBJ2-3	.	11	TGCAGTGCTAGCGAGACAGATACGCAGTATTTT	CSASETDTQYF
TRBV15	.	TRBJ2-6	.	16	TGTGCCACCAGCAGCGACAGGAACTCTGGGGCCAACGTCCTGACTTTC	CATSSDRNSGANVLTF
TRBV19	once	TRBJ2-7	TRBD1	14	TGTGCCAGTAGTAGGGGGACAGCCTCCTACGAGCAGTACTTC	CASSRGTASYEQYF
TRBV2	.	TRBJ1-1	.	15	TGTGCCAGCAGTGAATATGGGGGGTTGAACACTGAAGCTTTCTTT	CASSEYGGLNTEAFF
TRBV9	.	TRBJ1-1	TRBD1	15	TGTGCCAGCAGCCCACGCCCGGGACAGGGCACTGAAGCTTTCTTT	CASSPRPGQGTEAFF
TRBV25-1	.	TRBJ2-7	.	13	TGTGCCAGCAGTAGGGGCACATACTACGAGCAGTACTTC	CASSRGTYYEQYF
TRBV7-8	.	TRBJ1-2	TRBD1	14	TGTGCCAGCAGCCGGACAGGGGGCAGCTATGGCTACACCTTC	CASSRTGGSYGYTF
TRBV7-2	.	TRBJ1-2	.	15	TGTGCCAGCAGCAAATCTCCCGACAGTAACTATGGCTACACCTTC	CASSKSPDSNYGYTF
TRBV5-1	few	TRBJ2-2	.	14	TGCGCCAGCAGCTCCACAGGGAACCCCGGGGAGCTGTTTTTT	CASSSTGNPGELFF
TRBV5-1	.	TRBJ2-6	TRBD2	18	TGCGCCAGCAGCCCCGGACTAGCGGGAGTAAGCAGGGCCCGGGTCCTGACTTTC	CASSPGLAGVSRARVLTF
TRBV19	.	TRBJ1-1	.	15	TGTGCCAGTACCATACCGGACGGAGGAAACACTGAAGCTTTCTTT	CASTIPDGGNTEAFF
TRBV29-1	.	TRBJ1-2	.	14	TGCAGCGTTCCCACCTGGGGGGGGGCCGGTGGCTACACCTTC	CSVPTWGGAGGYTF
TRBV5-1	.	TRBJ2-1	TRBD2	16	TGCGCCAGCAGCTTGGAGTTTGGTAGCGGGGGAAATGAGCAGTTCTTC	CASSLEFGSGGNEQFF
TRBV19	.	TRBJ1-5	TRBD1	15	TGTGCCAGTAGTGATACAGGGGGTCAAAATCAGCCCCAGCATTTT	CASSDTGGQNQPQHF
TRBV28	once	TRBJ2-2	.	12	TGTGCCAGCACCCTAGAAACCGGGGAGCTGTTTTTT	CASTLETGELFF
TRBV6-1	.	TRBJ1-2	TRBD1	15	TGTGCCAGCACGATCCGGACAGGGGGCTACTATGGCTACACCTTC	CASTIRTGGYYGYTF
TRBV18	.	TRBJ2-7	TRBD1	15	TGTGCCAGCTCACCACTATCGGACAGGGGCTACGAGCAGTACTTC	CASSPLSDRGYEQYF
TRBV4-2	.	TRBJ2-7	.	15	TGTGCCAGCAGCCAATTCCCCGGGCCCCACTACGAGCAGTACTTC	CASSQFPGPHYEQYF
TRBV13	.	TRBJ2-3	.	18	TGTGCCAGCAGTTTACGGAGTTCATCGGGGGCTGGCACAGATACGCAGTATTTT	CASSLRSSSGAGTDTQYF
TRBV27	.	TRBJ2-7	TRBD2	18	TGTGCCAGCACCATTAGAGCCATAGGTTCTAGCGGGAGTTACGAGCAGTACTTC	CASTIRAIGSSGSYEQYF
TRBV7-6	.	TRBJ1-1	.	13	TGTGCCAGCAGCTTAGACATGAACACTGAAGCTTTCTTT	CASSLDMNTEAFF
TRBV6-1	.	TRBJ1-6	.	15	TGTGCCAGCAGAGTGAACAGGGACAACAATTCACCCCTCCACTTT	CASRVNRDNNSPLHF
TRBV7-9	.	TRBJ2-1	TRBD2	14	TGTGCCAGCACCGTTAGCGGGAGTGGCGATGAGCAGTTCTTC	CASTVSGSGDEQFF
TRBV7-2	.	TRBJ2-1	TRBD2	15	TGTGCCAGCAGCTTCGGGACTAGCGGGACGGGGGAGCAGTTCTTC	CASSFGTSGTGEQFF
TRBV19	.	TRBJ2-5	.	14	TGTGCCAGTAGGCACCCGGGACCACAAGAGACCCAGTACTTC	CASRHPGPQETQYF
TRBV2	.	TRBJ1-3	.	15	TGTGCCAGCAGTGAAGGTCGGCTCTCTGGAAACACCATATATTTT	CASSEGRLSGNTIYF
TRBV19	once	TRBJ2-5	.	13	TGTGCCAGTAGTATTTCAGCACAAGAGACCCAGTACTTC	CASSISAQETQYF
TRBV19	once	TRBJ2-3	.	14	TGTGCCAGTAGTAACCGTCCCCCCGGGGATACGCAGTATTTT	CASSNRPPGDTQYF
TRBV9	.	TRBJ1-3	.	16	TGTGCCAGCAGCGTAGGAGGCACGTACTCTGGAAACACCATATATTTT	CASSVGGTYSGNTIYF